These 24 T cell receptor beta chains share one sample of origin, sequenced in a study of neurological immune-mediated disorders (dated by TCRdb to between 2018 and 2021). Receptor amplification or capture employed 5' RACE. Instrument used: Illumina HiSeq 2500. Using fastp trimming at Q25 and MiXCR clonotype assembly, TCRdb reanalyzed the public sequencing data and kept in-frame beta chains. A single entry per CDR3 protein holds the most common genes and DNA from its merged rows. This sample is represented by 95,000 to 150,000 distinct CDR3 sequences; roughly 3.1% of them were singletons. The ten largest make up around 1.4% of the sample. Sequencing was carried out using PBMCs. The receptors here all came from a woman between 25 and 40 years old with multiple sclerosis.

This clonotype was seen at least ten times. The DNA for the CDR3 is TGTGCCAGCAGCCTCCGACCGATACTGAACACTGAAGCTTTCTTT. Translation: CASSLRPILNTEAFF. The chain employs TRBV9 and TRBJ1-1; D remains ambiguous. The length of the CDR3 is 15 residues. From germline, CDR1 is SGDLS and CDR2 YYNGEE. V was pared by 4 bases and J by 0 bases, with 13 bases between.

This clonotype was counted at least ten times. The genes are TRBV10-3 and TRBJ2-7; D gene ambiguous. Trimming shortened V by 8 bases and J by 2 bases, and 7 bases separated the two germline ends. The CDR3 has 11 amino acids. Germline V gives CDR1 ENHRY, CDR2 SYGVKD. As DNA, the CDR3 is TGTGCCATCGGTAGTGCCTACGAGCAGTACTTC. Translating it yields CAIGSAYEQYF.

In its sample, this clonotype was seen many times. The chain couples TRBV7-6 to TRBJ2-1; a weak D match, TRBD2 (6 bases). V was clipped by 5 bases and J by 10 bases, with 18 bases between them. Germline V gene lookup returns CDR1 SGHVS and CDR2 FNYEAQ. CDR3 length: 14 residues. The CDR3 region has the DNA TGTGCCAGCAGCCCAAGGGGAGCGGGTTGGGAGCAGTTCTTC. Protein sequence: CASSPRGAGWEQFF.

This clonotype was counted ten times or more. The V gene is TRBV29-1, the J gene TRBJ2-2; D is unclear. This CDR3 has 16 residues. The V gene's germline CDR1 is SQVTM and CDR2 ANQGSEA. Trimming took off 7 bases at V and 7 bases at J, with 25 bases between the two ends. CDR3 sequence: CSALVNGKQLYGELFF. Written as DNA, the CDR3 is TGCAGCGCTCTGGTGAATGGGAAACAGTTATACGGGGAGCTGTTTTTT.

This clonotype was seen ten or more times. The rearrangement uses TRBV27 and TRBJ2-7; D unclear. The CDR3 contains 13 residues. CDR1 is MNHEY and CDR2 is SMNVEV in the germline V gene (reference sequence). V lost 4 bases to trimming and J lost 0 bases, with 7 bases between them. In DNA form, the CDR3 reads TGTGCCAGCAGTTACGCCTCCTCCTACGAGCAGTACTTC. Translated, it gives CASSYASSYEQYF.

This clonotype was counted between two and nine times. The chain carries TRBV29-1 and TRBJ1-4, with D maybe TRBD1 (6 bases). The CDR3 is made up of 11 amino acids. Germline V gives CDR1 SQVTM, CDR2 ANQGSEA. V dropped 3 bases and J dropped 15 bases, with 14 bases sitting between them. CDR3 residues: CSVELQGTMFF. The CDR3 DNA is TGCAGCGTTGAGTTACAGGGAACGATGTTTTTT.

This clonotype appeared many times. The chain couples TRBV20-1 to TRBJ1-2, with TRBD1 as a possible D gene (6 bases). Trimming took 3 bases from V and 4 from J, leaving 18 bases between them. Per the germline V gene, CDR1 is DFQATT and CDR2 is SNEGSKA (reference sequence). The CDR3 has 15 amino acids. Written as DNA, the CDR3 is TGCAGTGCTAGGAGCCGGGACACTAGGGGCTATGGCTACACCTTC. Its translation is CSARSRDTRGYGYTF.

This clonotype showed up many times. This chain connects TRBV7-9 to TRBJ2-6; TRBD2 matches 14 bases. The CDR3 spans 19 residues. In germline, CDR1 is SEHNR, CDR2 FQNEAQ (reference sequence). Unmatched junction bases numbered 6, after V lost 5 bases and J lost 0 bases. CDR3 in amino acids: CASSPPTSGRASGANVLTF. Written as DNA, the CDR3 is TGTGCCAGCAGCCCACCGACTAGCGGGAGGGCCTCTGGGGCCAACGTCCTGACTTTC.

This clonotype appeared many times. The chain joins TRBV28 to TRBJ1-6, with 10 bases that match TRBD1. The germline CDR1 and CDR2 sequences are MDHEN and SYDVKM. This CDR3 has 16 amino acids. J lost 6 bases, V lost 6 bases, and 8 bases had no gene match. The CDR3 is CASSGPTGGINSPLHF. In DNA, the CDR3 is TGTGCCAGCAGCGGACCGACAGGGGGCATTAATTCACCCCTCCACTTT.

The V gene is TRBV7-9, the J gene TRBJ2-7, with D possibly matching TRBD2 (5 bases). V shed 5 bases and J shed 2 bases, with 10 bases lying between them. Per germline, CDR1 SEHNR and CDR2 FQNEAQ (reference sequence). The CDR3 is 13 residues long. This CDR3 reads CASSPSGPYEQYF. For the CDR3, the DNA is TGTGCCAGCAGCCCAAGCGGCCCCTACGAGCAGTACTTC.

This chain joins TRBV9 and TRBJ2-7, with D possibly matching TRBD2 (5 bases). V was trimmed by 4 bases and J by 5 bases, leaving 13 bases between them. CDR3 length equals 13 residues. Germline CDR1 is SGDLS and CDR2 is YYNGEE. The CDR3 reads CASSSAVTDEQYF. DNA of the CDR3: TGTGCCAGCAGCTCAGCGGTAACTGACGAGCAGTACTTC.

CDR3 nucleotide sequence: TGTGCCAGCAGCCGGGACAGGGACGCTGAAGCTTTCTTT. Translated: CASSRDRDAEAFF. This sequence joins TRBV11-3 and TRBJ1-1; 9 bases map to TRBD1. The CDR3 consists of 13 residues. Per the germline V gene, CDR1 is SGHNT and CDR2 is YENEEA. Trimming removed 5 bases from V and 6 bases from J; junction bases left unmatched: 4.

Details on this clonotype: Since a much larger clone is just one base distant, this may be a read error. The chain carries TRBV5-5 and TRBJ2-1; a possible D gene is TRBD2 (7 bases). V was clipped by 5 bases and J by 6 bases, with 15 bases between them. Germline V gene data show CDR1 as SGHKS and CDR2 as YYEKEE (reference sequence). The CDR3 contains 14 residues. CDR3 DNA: TGTGCCAGCAGTAAGGGGGGGCCCGTCAATGAGCAGTTCTTC. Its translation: CASSKGGPVNEQFF. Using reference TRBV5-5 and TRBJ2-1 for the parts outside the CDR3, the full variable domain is DAGVTQSPTHLIKTRGQQVTLRCSPISGHKSVSWYQQVLGQGPQFIFQYYEKEERGRGNFPDRFSARQFPNYSSELNVNALLLGDSALYLCASSKGGPVNEQFFGPGTRLTVL.

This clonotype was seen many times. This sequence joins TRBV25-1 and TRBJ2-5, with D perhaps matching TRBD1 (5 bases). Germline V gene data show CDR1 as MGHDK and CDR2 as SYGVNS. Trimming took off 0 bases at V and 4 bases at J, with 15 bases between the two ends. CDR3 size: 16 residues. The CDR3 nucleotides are TGTGCCAGCAGTGAATATCGAGGCAGGGTAGGAGAGACCCAGTACTTC. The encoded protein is CASSEYRGRVGETQYF.

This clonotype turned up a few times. The DNA of the CDR3 is TGTGCCAGCAGCTTGGGGGGGACAACGCCTGGAAACACCATATATTTT. This sequence encodes CASSLGGTTPGNTIYF. The chain links TRBV11-3 to TRBJ1-3; TRBD1 is a possible D gene (6 bases). Looked up from germline, CDR1 is SGHNT and CDR2 is YENEEA. The CDR3 consists of 16 residues. V dropped 3 bases and J dropped 2 bases, with 14 bases sitting between them.

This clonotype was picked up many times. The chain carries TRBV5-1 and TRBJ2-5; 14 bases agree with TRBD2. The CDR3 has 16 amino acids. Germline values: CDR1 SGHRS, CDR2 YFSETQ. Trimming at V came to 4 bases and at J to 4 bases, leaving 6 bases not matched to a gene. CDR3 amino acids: CASSVTSGGAGETQYF. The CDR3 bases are TGCGCCAGCAGCGTGACTAGCGGGGGGGCAGGAGAGACCCAGTACTTC.

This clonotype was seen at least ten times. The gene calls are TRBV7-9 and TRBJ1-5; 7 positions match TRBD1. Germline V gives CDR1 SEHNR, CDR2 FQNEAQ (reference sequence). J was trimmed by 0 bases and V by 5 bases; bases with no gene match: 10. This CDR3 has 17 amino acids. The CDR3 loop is CASSPGQEIYSNQPQHF. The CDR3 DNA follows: TGTGCCAGCAGCCCCGGACAGGAGATCTATAGCAATCAGCCCCAGCATTTT.

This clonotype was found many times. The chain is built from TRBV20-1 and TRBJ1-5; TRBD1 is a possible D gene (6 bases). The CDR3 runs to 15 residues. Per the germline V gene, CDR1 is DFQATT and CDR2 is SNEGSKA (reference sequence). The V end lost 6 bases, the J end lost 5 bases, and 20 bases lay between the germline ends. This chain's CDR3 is CSAEHTGWRDQPQHF. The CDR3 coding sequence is TGCAGTGCAGAACATACAGGGTGGCGCGATCAGCCCCAGCATTTT.

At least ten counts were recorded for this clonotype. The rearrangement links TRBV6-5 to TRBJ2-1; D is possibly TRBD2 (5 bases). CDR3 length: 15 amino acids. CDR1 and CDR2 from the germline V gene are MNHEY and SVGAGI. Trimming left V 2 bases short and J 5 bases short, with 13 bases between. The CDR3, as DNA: TGTGCCAGCAGTTACCGTATCGGACTCAACAATGAGCAGTTCTTC. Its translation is CASSYRIGLNNEQFF.

The CDR3 region has the DNA TGCGCCAGCAGCCACGGGACAGGGTTACAAGAGACCCAGTACTTC. This gives the protein CASSHGTGLQETQYF. V usage is TRBV5-1 and J usage is TRBJ2-5; 9 bases are shared with TRBD1. The CDR3 is 15 residues long. The J segment lost 2 bases and the V segment lost 4 bases, leaving 6 bases of the junction unmatched. Germline-derived CDR1 and CDR2 are SGHRS and YFSETQ.

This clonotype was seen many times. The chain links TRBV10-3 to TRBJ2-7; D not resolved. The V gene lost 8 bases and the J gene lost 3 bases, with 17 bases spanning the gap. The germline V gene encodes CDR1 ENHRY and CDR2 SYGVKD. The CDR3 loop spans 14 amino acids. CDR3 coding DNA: TGTGCCATCGGAGCCGGAGATAGTCGCTACGAGCAGTACTTC. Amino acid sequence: CAIGAGDSRYEQYF.

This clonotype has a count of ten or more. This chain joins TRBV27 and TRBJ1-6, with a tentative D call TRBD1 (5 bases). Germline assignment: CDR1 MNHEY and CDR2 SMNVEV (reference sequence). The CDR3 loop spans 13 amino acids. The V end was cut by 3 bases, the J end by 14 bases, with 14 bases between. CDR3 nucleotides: TGTGCCAGCAGTTTCCAGGGTACAACAGCCCTCCACTTT. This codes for CASSFQGTTALHF.

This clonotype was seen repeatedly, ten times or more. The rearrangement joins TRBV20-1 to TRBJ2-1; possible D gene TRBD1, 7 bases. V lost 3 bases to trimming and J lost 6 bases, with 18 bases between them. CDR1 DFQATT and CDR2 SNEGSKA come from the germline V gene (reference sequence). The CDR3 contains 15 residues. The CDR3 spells CSARPPGRGVNEQFF. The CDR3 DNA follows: TGCAGTGCTAGGCCCCCCGGCAGGGGGGTCAATGAGCAGTTCTTC.

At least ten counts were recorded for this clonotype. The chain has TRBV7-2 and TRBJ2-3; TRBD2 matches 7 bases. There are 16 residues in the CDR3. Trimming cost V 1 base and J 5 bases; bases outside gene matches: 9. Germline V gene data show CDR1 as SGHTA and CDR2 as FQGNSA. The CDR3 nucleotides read TGTGCCAGCAGCTTAGTGGTGGGGGGGTTAGGAGATACGCAGTATTTT. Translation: CASSLVVGGLGDTQYF. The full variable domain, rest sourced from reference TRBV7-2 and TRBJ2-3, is GAGVSQSPSNKVTEKGKDVELRCDPISGHTALYWYRQSLGQGLEFLIYFQGNSAPDKSGLPSDRFSAERTGGSVSTLTIQRTQQEDSAVYLCASSLVVGGLGDTQYFGPGTRLTVL.